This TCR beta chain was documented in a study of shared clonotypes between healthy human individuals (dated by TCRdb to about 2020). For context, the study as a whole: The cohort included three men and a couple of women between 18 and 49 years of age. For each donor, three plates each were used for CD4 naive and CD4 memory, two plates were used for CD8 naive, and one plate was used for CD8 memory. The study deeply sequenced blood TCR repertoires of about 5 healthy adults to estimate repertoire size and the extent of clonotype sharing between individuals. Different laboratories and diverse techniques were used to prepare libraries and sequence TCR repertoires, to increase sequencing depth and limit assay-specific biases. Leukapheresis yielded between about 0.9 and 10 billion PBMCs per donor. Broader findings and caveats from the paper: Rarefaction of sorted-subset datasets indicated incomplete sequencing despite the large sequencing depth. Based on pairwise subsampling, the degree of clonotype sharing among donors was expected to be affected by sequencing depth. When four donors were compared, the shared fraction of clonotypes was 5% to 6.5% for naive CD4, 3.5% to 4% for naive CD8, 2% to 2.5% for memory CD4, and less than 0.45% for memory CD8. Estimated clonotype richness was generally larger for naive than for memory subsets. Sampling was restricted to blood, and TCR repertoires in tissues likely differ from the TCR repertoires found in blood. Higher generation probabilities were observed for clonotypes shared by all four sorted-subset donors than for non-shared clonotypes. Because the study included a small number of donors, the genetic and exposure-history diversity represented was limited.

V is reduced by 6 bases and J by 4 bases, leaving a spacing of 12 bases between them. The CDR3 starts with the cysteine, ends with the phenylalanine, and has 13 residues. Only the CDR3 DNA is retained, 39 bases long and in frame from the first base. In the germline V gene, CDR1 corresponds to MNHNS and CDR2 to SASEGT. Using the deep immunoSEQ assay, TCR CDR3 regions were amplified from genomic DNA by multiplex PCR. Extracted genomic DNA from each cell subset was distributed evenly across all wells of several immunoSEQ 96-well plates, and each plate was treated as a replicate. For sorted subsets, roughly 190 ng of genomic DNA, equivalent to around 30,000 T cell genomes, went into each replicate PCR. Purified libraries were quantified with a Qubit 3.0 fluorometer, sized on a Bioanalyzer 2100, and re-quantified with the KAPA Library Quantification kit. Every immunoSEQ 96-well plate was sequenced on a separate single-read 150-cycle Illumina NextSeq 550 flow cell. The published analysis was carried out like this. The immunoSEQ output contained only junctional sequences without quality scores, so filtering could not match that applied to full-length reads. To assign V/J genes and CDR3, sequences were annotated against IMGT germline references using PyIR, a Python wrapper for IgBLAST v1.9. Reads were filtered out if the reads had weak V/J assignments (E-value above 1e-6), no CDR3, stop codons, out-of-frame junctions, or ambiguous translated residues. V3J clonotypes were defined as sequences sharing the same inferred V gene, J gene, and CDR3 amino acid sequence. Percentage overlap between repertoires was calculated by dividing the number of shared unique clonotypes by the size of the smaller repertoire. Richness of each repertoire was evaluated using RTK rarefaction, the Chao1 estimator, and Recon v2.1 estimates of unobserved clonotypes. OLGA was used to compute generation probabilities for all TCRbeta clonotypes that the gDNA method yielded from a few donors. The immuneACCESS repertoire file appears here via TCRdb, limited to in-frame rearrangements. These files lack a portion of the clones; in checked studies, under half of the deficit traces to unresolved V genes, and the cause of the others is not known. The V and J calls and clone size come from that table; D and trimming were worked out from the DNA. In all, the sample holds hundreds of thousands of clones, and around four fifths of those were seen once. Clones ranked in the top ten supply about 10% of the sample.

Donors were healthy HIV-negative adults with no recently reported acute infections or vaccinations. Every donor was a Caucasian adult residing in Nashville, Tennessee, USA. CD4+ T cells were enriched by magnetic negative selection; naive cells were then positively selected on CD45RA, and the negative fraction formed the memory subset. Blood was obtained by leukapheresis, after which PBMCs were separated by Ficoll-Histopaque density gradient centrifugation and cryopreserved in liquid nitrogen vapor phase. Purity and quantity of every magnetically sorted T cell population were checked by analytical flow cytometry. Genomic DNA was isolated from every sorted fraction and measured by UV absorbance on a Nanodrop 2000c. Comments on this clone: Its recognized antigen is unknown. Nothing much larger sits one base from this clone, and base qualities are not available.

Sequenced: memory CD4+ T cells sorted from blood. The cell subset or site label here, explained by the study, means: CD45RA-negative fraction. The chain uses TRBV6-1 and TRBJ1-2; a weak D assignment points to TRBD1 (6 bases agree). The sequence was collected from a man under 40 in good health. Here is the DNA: TGTGCCAGCAGACCTAGGGGGGGCTATGGCTACACCTTC. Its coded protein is CASRPRGGYGYTF.